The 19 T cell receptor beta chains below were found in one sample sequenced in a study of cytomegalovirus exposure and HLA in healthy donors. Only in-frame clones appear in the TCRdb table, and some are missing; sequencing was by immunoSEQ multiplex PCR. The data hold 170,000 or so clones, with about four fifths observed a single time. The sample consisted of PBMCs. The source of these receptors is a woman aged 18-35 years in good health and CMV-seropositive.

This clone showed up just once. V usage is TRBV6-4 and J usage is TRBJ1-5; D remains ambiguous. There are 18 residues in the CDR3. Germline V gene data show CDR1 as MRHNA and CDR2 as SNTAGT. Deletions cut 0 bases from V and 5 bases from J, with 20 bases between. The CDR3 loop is CASSDSTRQPLHYQPQHF. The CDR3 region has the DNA TGTGCCAGCAGTGACTCGACTAGACAACCCTTGCATTATCAGCCCCAGCATTTT.

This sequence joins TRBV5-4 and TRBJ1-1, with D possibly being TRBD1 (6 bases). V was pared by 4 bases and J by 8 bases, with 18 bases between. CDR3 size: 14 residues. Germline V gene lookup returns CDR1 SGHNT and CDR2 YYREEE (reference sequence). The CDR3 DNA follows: TGTGCCAGCAGCCGATGGGGCGGACAGCCGGAAGCTTTCTTT. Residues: CASSRWGGQPEAFF. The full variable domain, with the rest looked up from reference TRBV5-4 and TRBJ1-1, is ETGVTQSPTHLIKTRGQQVTLRCSSQSGHNTVSWYQQALGQGPQFIFQYYREEENGRGNFPPRFSGLQFPNYSSELNVNALELDDSALYLCASSRWGGQPEAFFGQGTRLTVV.

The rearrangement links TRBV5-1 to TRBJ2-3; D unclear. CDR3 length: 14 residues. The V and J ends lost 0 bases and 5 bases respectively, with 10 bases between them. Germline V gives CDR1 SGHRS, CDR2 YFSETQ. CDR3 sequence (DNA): TGCGCCAGCAGCTTGGGAGCCCCGGGAGATACGCAGTATTTT. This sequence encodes CASSLGAPGDTQYF. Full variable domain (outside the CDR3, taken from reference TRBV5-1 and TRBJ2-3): KAGVTQTPRYLIKTRGQQVTLSCSPISGHRSVSWYQQTPGQGLQFLFEYFSETQRNKGNFPGRFSGRQFSNSRSEMNVSTLELGDSALYLCASSLGAPGDTQYFGPGTRLTVL.

The CDR3 region has the DNA TGTGCCAGCAGCTCCCAGCAGGGGCTGGCCAAAAACATTCAGTACTTC. Translated: CASSSQQGLAKNIQYF. J is TRBJ2-4 and V is TRBV5-4; maybe TRBD1 (6 bases). The length of the CDR3 is 16 residues. Deletions cut 3 bases from V and 1 base from J, with 14 bases between. From germline, CDR1 is SGHNT and CDR2 YYREEE (reference sequence).

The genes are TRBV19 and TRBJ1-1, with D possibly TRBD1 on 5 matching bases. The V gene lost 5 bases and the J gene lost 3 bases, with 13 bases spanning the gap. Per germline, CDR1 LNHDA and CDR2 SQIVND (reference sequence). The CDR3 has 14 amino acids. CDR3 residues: CASSLQELDTEAFF. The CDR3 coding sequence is TGTGCCAGTAGTTTACAGGAGTTGGACACTGAAGCTTTCTTT. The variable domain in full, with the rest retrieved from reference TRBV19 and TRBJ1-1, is DGGITQSPKYLFRKEGQNVTLSCEQNLNHDAMYWYRQDPGQGLRLIYYSQIVNDFQKGDIAEGYSVSREKKESFPLTVTSAQKNPTAFYLCASSLQELDTEAFFGQGTRLTVV.

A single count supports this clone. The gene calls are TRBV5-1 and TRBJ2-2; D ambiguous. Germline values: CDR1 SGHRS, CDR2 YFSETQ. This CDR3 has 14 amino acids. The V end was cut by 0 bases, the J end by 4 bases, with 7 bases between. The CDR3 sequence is CASSLGQATGELFF. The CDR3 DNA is TGCGCCAGCAGCTTGGGCCAGGCCACCGGGGAGCTGTTTTTT.

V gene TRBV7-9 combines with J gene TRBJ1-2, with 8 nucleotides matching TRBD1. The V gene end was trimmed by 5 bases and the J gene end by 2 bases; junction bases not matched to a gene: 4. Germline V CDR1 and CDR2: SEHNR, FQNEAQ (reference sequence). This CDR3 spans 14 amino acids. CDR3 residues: CASSLGTGNYGYTF. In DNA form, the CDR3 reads TGTGCCAGCAGCCTAGGGACAGGCAACTATGGCTACACCTTC.

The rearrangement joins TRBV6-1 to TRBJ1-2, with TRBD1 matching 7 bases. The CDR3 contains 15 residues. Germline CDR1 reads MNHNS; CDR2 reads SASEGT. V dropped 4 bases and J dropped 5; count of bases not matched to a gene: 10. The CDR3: CASSGSQGEFYGYTF. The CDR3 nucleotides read TGTGCCAGCAGTGGAAGTCAGGGGGAGTTTTATGGCTACACCTTC.

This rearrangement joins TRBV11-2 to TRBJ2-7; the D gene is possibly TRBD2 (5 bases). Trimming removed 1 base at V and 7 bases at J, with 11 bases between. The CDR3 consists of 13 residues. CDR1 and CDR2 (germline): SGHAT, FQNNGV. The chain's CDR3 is CASSLAGSGEQYF. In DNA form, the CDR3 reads TGTGCCAGCAGCTTAGCAGGATCGGGAGAGCAGTACTTC.

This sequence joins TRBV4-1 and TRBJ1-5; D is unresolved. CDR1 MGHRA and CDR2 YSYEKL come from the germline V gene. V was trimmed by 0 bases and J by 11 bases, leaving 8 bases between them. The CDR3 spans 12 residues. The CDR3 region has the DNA TGCGCCAGCAGCCAAGATAGAGGGACCCAGCATTTT. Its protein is CASSQDRGTQHF.

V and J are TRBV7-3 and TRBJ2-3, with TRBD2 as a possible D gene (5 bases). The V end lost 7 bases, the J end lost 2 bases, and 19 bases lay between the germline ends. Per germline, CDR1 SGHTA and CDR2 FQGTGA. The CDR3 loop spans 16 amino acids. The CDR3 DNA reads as TGTGCCAGCACAAACACGCCCGCGGGCCCCACAGATACGCAGTATTTT. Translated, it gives CASTNTPAGPTDTQYF. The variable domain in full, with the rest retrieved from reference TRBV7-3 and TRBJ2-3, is GAGVSQTPSNKVTEKGKYVELRCDPISGHTALYWYRQSLGQGPEFLIYFQGTGAADDSGLPNDRFFAVRPEGSVSTLKIQRTERGDSAVYLCASTNTPAGPTDTQYFGPGTRLTVL.

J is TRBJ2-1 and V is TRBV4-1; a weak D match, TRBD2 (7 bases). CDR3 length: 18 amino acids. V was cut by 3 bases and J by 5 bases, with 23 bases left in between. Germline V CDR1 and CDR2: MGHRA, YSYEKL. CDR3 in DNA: TGCGCCAGCAGCCACGCCCAAGGAGGGGGGGTTCGGGACAATGAGCAGTTCTTC. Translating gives CASSHAQGGGVRDNEQFF.

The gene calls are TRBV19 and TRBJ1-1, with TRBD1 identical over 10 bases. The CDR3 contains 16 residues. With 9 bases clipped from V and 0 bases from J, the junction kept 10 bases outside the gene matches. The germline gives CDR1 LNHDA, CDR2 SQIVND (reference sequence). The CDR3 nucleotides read TGTGCCAGCTCCCCGGGACAGGGGTTGATGAACACTGAAGCTTTCTTT. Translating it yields CASSPGQGLMNTEAFF.

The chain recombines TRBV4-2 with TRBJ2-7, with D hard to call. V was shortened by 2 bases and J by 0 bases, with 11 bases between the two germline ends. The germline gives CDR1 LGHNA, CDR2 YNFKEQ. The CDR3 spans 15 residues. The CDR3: CASSQYSLSSYEQYF. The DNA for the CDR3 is TGTGCCAGCAGCCAATATTCACTGAGCTCCTACGAGCAGTACTTC.

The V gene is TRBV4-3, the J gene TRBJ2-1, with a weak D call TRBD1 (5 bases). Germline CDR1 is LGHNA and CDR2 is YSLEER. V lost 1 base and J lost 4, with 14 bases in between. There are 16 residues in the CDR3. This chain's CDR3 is CASSQGTRARYNEQFF. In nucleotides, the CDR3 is TGCGCCAGCAGCCAAGGGACAAGGGCGCGATACAATGAGCAGTTCTTC.

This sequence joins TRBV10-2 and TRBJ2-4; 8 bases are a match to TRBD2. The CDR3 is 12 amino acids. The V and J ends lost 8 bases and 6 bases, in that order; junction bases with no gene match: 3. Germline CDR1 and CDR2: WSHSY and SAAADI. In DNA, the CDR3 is TGCGCCAGCGCGGGGGGCGGAAACATTCAGTACTTC. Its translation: CASAGGGNIQYF.

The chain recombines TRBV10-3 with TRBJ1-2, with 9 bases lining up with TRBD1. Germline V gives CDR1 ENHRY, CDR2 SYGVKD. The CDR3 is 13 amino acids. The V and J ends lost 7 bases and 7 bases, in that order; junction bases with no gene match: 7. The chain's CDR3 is CAIKGDRVGGYTF. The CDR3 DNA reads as TGTGCCATCAAGGGGGACAGGGTCGGTGGCTACACCTTC.

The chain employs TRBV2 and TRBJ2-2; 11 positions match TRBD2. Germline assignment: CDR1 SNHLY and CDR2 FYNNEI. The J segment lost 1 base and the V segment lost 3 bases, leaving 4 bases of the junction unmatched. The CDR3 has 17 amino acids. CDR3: CASSDTGTSGNTGELFF. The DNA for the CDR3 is TGTGCCAGCAGTGATACCGGGACTAGCGGGAACACCGGGGAGCTGTTTTTT.

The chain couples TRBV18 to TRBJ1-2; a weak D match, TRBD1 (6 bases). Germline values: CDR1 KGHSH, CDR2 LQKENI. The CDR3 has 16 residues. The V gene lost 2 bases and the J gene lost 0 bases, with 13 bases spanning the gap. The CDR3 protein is CASSPSRGGANYGYTF. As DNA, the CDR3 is TGTGCCAGCTCACCAAGCAGGGGCGGTGCTAACTATGGCTACACCTTC. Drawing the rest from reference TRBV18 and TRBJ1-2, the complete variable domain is NAGVMQNPRHLVRRRGQEARLRCSPMKGHSHVYWYRQLPEEGLKFMVYLQKENIIDESGMPKERFSAEFPKEGPSILRIQQVVRGDSAAYFCASSPSRGGANYGYTFGSGTRLTVV.